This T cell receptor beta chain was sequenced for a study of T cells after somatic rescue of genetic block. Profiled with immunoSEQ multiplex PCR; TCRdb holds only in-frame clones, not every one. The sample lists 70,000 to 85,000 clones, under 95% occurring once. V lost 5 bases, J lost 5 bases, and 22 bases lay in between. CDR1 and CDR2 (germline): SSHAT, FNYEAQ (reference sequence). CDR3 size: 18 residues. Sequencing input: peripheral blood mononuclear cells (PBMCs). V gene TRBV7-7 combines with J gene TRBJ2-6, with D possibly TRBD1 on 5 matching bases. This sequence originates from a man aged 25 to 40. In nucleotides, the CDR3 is TGTGCCAGCAGCGGGGCAGTTATGCCACAAAGTCGGGCCAACGTCCTGACTTTC. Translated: CASSGAVMPQSRANVLTF.